This record covers a single T cell receptor (beta chain). Its antigen remains undetermined. This could be a read error, since a much larger clone is one nucleotide away. The immunoSEQ Assay, a bias-controlled multiplex PCR, was used to amplify TCRbeta CDR3 regions from genomic DNA. The published analysis was carried out like this. Within the assay, amplification of reference gene primers was used to estimate how many nucleated cells each sample contained. Sequence reads were collapsed and filtered to measure the absolute abundance of every unique TCRbeta CDR3 rearrangement. Productive Simpson clonality was computed per sample as the square root of Simpson's diversity index over productive rearrangements. As stored in TCRdb, this immuneACCESS dataset retains in-frame rearrangements with V and J assigned. A fraction of the clones does not appear; measured against another copy, unresolved V genes explain less than half of the discrepancy, and the remainder lacks a known reason. The V and J calls and clone size were taken over from that table, and D and trimming were inferred from the DNA. For this sample the table gives over 120,000 clones, of which 85% to 90% were detected only once. The top ten hold over 8.5% of the sample.

These data come from a study of blood T cell repertoires in COVID-19 (TCRdb year 2020). Study-level background: Collaborator samples came from the United States, Italy and Spain and covered acute and convalescent phases of COVID-19. The prospective study material was composed of cDNA or gDNA derived from T cells, B-cell-depleted T cells, or PBMCs. Deeply sampled blood TCRbeta repertoires from subjects exposed to, actively infected with, or recovered from COVID-19 were included in the dataset. A freely available public database, intended as a resource for researchers studying the immune response to SARS-CoV-2, is where the repertoires were released. Samples were obtained from the ongoing ImmuneRACE study (first 160 participants) and from 950 to 1,500 subjects provided by 6 global collaborators. A de-identified subject ID, COVID-19 status, age in years and sex were almost always included in the sample metadata. Where HLA class I and class II types were available, the types were taken from metadata supplied by the sample provider, not from assay-based typing. Beyond this particular receptor, the publication reports: The quantity of clinical and demographic metadata differed by source and by participant and was supplied without curation.

Between the V and J ends, shortened by 6 bases and 9 bases respectively, the junction contains 10 bases. The CDR3 holds 11 amino acids from the cysteine to the phenylalanine. The retained sequence is limited to the CDR3, 33 bases, with the frame set at the first base. For CDR1 and CDR2, the germline V gene lists KGHDR and SFDVKD. Collaborating institutions collected whole blood in K2EDTA tubes following their own protocols. For TCRbeta analysis, collaborators shipped samples in one of three forms: frozen whole blood, isolated PBMCs, or DNA extracted from either of those sample types. The chain was built from TRBV24-1 and TRBJ1-1; perhaps TRBD1 is the D gene, with 6 bases matching. This TCR was sampled from a woman in her fifties or sixties with active or convalescent COVID-19. The sequenced material came from peripheral blood. The CDR3 protein: CATSPGEKAFF. The sequence in DNA is TGTGCCACCAGTCCAGGGGAGAAAGCTTTCTTT.